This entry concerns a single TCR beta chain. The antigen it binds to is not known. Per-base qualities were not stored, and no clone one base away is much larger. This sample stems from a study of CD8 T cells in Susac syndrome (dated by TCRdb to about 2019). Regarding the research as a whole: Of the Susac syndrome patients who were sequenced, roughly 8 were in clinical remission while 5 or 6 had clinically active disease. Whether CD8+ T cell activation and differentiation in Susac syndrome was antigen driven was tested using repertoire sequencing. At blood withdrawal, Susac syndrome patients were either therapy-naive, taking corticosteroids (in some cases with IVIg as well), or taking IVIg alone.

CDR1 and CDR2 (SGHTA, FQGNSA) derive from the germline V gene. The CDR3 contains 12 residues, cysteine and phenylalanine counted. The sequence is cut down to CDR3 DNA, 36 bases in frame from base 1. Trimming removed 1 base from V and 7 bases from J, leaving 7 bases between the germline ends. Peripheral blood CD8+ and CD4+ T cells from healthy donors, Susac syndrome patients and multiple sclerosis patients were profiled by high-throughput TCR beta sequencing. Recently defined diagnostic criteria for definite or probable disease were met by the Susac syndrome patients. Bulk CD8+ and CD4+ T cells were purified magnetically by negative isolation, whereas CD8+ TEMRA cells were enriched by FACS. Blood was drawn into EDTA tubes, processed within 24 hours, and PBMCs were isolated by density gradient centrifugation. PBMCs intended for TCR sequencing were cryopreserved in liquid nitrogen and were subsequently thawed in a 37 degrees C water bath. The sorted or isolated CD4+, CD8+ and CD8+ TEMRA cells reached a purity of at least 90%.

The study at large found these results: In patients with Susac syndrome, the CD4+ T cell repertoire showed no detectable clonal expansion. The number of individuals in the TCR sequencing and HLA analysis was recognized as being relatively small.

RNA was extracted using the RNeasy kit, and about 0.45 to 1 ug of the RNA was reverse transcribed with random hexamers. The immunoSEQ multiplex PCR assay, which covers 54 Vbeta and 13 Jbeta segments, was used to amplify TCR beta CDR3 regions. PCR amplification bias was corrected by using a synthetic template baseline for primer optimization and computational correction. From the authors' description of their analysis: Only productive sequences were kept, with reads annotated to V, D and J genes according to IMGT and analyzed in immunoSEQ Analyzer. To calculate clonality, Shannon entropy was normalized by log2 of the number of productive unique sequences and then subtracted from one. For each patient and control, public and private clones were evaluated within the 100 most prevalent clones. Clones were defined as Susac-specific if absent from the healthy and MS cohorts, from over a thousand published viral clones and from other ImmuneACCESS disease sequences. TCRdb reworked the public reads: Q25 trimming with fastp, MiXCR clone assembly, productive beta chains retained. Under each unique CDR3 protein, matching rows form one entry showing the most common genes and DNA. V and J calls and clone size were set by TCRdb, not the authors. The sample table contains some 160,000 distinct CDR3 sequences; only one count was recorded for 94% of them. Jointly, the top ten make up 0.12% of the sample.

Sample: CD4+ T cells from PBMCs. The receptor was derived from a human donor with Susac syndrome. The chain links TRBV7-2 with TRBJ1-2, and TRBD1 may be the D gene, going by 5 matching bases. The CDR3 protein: CASSLVRAGYTF. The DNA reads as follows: TGTGCCAGCAGCTTAGTCAGGGCTGGCTACACCTTC.